The sequence of this TCR beta chain was determined in a study of blood T cell repertoires in COVID-19. Looking at the study overall: Material from acute and convalescent COVID-19 was sourced from the United States, Italy and Spain.

This clone has just a few counts. CDR1 is SGHDT and CDR2 is YYEEEE in the germline V gene. This CDR3 is built from 14 residues. Trimming stripped 4 bases from V and 0 bases from J, with 9 bases between. Under the authors' procedure: Amplification of reference gene primers provided the estimated nucleated cell counts. Here immunoSEQ multiplex PCR was the method, and the copy in TCRdb shows in-frame clones only, minus some. V, J and clone size reflect that table, while D and trimming were determined from the DNA. The sample lists about 69,000 clones, roughly 73% occurring once. The TCR sequence derives from a human donor in a cohort sampled during active COVID-19. The specimen was peripheral blood. The rearrangement links TRBV5-6 to TRBJ2-3; D could derive from TRBD1 or TRBD2 (5 bases each). CDR3 bases: TGTGCCAGCAGCCTGGGGGAGAGCACAGATACGCAGTATTTT. This codes for CASSLGESTDTQYF.